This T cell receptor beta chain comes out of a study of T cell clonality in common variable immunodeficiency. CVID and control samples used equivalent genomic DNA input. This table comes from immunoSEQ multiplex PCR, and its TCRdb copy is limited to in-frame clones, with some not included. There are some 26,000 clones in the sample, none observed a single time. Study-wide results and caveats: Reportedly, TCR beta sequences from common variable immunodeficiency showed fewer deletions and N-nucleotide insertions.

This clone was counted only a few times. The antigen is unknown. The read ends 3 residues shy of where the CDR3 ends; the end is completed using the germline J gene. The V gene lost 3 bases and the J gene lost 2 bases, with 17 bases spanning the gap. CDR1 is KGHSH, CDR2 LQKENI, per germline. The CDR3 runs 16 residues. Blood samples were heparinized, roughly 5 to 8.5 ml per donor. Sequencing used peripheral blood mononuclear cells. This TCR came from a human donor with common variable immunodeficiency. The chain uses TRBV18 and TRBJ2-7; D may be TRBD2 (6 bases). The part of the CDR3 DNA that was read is TGTGCCAGCTCACCCTTGGGTAGAGGCGGGACCTACGAG. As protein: CASSPLGRGGTYE. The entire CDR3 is CASSPLGRGGTYEQYF.